The 31 T cell receptor beta chains in this list originate from one sample, sequenced in a study of shared clonotypes between healthy human individuals. TCRdb keeps only in-frame clones here, not all; method: immunoSEQ multiplex PCR. This repertoire shows roughly 680,000 clones, approximately 72% found once; its top ten account for less than 2%. The sample was memory CD4+ T cells sorted from blood. The subset here: CD45RA-negative fraction. All receptors come from a woman under 40 in good health.

This clone was recorded once. The chain is built from TRBV6-5 and TRBJ2-7, with 8 bases identical to TRBD1. This CDR3 has 16 residues. J was trimmed by 3 bases and V by 0 bases; bases with no gene match: 7. CDR1 is MNHEY, CDR2 SVGAGI, per germline. The CDR3 DNA sequence: TGTGCCAGCAGTTACTCGAGGGTAGACAGGGGCTACGAGCAGTACTTC. Translation: CASSYSRVDRGYEQYF.

The rearrangement links TRBV19 to TRBJ1-1; D remains ambiguous. The V and J ends lost 5 bases and 1 base respectively, with 14 bases between them. CDR1 is LNHDA, CDR2 SQIVND, per germline (reference sequence). The CDR3 has 15 residues. Written as DNA, the CDR3 is TGTGCCAGTAGTTTAGGCGAGAGCCAGAACACTGAAGCTTTCTTT. This encodes CASSLGESQNTEAFF.

The V gene is TRBV5-1, the J gene TRBJ1-2, with TRBD1 identical over 7 bases. Per the germline V gene, CDR1 is SGHRS and CDR2 is YFSETQ. The CDR3 is made up of 14 amino acids. J lost 8 bases, V lost 0 bases, and 7 bases had no gene match. The CDR3 loop reads CASSLVEGAPGYTF. The CDR3, as DNA: TGCGCCAGCAGCTTGGTGGAGGGGGCGCCAGGCTACACCTTC.

This clone was counted a few times. V usage is TRBV27 and J usage is TRBJ1-5, with D unclear. Trimming took 4 bases from V and 2 from J, leaving 12 bases between them. The germline V gene encodes CDR1 MNHEY and CDR2 SMNVEV (reference sequence). The CDR3 is 15 residues long. The CDR3 protein is CASSSEGLGNQPQHF. CDR3 bases: TGTGCCAGCAGTTCAGAGGGCTTGGGCAATCAGCCCCAGCATTTT.

V is TRBV5-1 and J is TRBJ1-1; 10 bases are a match to TRBD1. The CDR3 spans 16 residues. J lost 2 bases, V lost 3 bases, and 7 bases had no gene match. The germline V gene encodes CDR1 SGHRS and CDR2 YFSETQ. The CDR3: CASSSRQGAPNTEAFF. CDR3 nucleotide sequence: TGCGCCAGCAGCTCAAGACAGGGGGCTCCCAACACTGAAGCTTTCTTT.

This clone was counted once. V gene TRBV27 combines with J gene TRBJ1-2, with TRBD1 matching over 9 bases. J gave up 7 bases and V 5 bases, and 20 bases lay outside the gene matches. CDR1 and CDR2 from the germline V gene are MNHEY and SMNVEV (reference sequence). The CDR3 extends over 18 amino acids. The CDR3 DNA is TGTGCCAGCAGTCCTTTTATCCCAACCCGGGACAGGGAAAGTGGCTACACCTTC. Translation: CASSPFIPTRDRESGYTF.

The chain carries TRBV7-6 and TRBJ2-5; no clear D. CDR3 length: 12 amino acids. Trimming removed 5 bases from V and 4 bases from J, with 8 bases in between. Germline V lookup: CDR1 SGHVS, CDR2 FNYEAQ. DNA for the CDR3: TGTGCCAGCAGCCCCCCCGGAGAGACCCAGTACTTC. It specifies CASSPPGETQYF. The variable domain in full, completed from reference TRBV7-6 and TRBJ2-5, reads GAGVSQSPRYKVTKRGQDVALRCDPISGHVSLYWYRQALGQGPEFLTYFNYEAQQDKSGLPNDRFSAERPEGSISTLTIQRTEQRDSAMYRCASSPPGETQYFGPGTRLLVL.

V usage is TRBV2 and J usage is TRBJ2-7, with D maybe TRBD2 (5 bases). The V end lost 6 bases, the J end lost 3 bases, and 21 bases lay between the germline ends. Germline CDR1 is SNHLY and CDR2 is FYNNEI. The CDR3 is 16 amino acids. The DNA for the CDR3 is TGTGCCAGCAGAAAAGGGTCCCTAGCATTGAGCTACGAGCAGTACTTC. It specifies CASRKGSLALSYEQYF.

This chain joins TRBV29-1 and TRBJ2-1; D unclear. V was cut by 5 bases and J by 5 bases, with 16 bases left in between. Per germline, CDR1 SQVTM and CDR2 ANQGSEA. The CDR3 runs to 14 residues. The CDR3 DNA is TGCAGCGTTCGGGCAGTGTTTCGGGACAATGAGCAGTTCTTC. It translates to CSVRAVFRDNEQFF.

The rearrangement joins TRBV28 to TRBJ2-7; TRBD2 agrees at 8 bases. V shed 5 bases and J 0 bases; nucleotides not matched to a gene: 12. Germline-derived CDR1 and CDR2 are MDHEN and SYDVKM. The CDR3 sequence is 17 residues long. CDR3 DNA: TGTGCCAGCAGTCCCCCCCGGGGAGCGGGAGTCTCCTACGAGCAGTACTTC. It is translated as CASSPPRGAGVSYEQYF.

This rearrangement joins TRBV11-2 to TRBJ1-3, with 8 bases aligning to TRBD1. This CDR3 region has 18 residues. The germline V gene encodes CDR1 SGHAT and CDR2 FQNNGV. Losses at the gene ends were 5 bases for V and 0 bases for J; bases not matched to a gene: 12. For the CDR3, the DNA is TGTGCCAGCAGCCTCATACCGACAGGGGCCGGCTCTGGAAACACCATATATTTT. Translating it yields CASSLIPTGAGSGNTIYF.

In its sample, this clone was seen once. The chain combines TRBV4-1 with TRBJ2-2, with D unclear. The CDR3 is made up of 15 amino acids. The V gene lost 1 base and the J gene lost 4 bases, with 10 bases spanning the gap. Germline CDR1 MGHRA, CDR2 YSYEKL. In nucleotides, the CDR3 is TGCGCCAGCAGCCAAGTTGGCAGCATCACCGGGGAGCTGTTTTTT. It translates to CASSQVGSITGELFF.

The J gene is TRBJ2-1, the V gene TRBV5-1; 7 bases map to TRBD2. The CDR3 extends over 15 amino acids. V gave up 4 bases and J gave up 4 bases; unmatched junction bases: 8. The germline V gene encodes CDR1 SGHRS and CDR2 YFSETQ. CDR3 region: CASSVGGTTYNEQFF. The CDR3 DNA reads as TGCGCCAGCAGCGTCGGCGGGACTACTTACAATGAGCAGTTCTTC.

This clone was recorded only once. The rearrangement links TRBV18 to TRBJ2-7; 9 nucleotides agree with TRBD1. J gave up 5 bases and V 6 bases, and 11 bases lay outside the gene matches. This CDR3 spans 15 amino acids. CDR1 and CDR2 from the germline V gene are KGHSH and LQKENI. The CDR3 spells CASSPPGQGSHEQYF. The CDR3 bases are TGTGCCAGCTCCCCCCCGGGACAGGGATCCCACGAGCAGTACTTC.

This clone appeared a single time. In DNA, the CDR3 is TGTGCCTGGACCCAGTACGGGTTCCACGAGCAGTACTTC. Translation: CAWTQYGFHEQYF. V and J are TRBV30 and TRBJ2-5; D is undetermined. The DNA end is more similar to TRBJ2-7, so the J call may be wrong. The CDR3 extends over 13 amino acids. Germline loops: CDR1 GTSNPN, CDR2 SVGIG (reference sequence).

The chain combines TRBV19 with TRBJ1-5; 9 bases align to TRBD1. The trim removed 6 bases at V and 3 bases at J, leaving 6 bases unmatched. This CDR3 is built from 15 residues. In germline, CDR1 is LNHDA, CDR2 SQIVND (reference sequence). CDR3 residues: CASREQGAYNQPQHF. The CDR3 DNA reads TGTGCCAGTAGGGAACAGGGGGCTTACAATCAGCCCCAGCATTTT.

This chain joins TRBV6-1 and TRBJ1-2; the D is unclear. Germline lookup yields CDR1 MNHNS and CDR2 SASEGT. The CDR3 loop spans 14 amino acids. V lost 4 bases and J 2 bases, leaving 11 bases between the germline ends. The CDR3 protein is CASSGLTQNYGYTF. In DNA form, the CDR3 reads TGTGCCAGCAGTGGGTTGACGCAGAACTATGGCTACACCTTC.

The chain carries TRBV6-1 and TRBJ1-1; 7 positions match TRBD1. The CDR3 runs to 16 residues. Germline CDR1 is MNHNS and CDR2 is SASEGT. J gave up 2 bases and V 4 bases, and 10 bases lay outside the gene matches. CDR3 sequence: CASSVTQGLINTEAFF. CDR3 DNA sequence: TGTGCCAGCAGTGTCACACAGGGGCTTATAAACACTGAAGCTTTCTTT.

The chain couples TRBV27 to TRBJ1-2, with TRBD1 as a possible D gene (6 bases). Looked up from germline, CDR1 is MNHEY and CDR2 is SMNVEV (reference sequence). V was clipped by 7 bases and J by 2 bases, with 20 bases between them. There are 16 residues in the CDR3. CDR3 residues: CASKRTDLGLNYGYTF. DNA of the CDR3: TGTGCCAGCAAGAGGACAGATCTGGGGCTAAACTATGGCTACACCTTC.

The chain links TRBV9 to TRBJ1-1; possibly TRBD1 for D (5 bases). CDR1 is SGDLS, CDR2 YYNGEE, per germline. Trimming stripped 1 base from V and 1 base from J, with 11 bases between. The CDR3 consists of 15 residues. The CDR3 loop reads CASSVRGGTNTEAFF. The CDR3 DNA is TGTGCCAGCAGCGTACGTGGGGGGACGAACACTGAAGCTTTCTTT. The full variable domain, in which reference TRBV9 and TRBJ1-1 provide the parts outside the CDR3, is DSGVTQTPKHLITATGQRVTLRCSPRSGDLSVYWYQQSLDQGLQFLIQYYNGEERAKGNILERFSAQQFPDLHSELNLSSLELGDSALYFCASSVRGGTNTEAFFGQGTRLTVV.

This chain links TRBV28 with TRBJ1-5; 9 bases are shared with TRBD1. The germline V gene encodes CDR1 MDHEN and CDR2 SYDVKM. With V trimmed by 3 bases and J by 7 bases, 4 bases remained unmatched. The CDR3 has 14 residues. The CDR3 protein is CASSLTGGRQPQHF. The CDR3 coding sequence is TGTGCCAGCAGTTTGACAGGGGGTAGACAGCCCCAGCATTTT.

V and J are TRBV10-2 and TRBJ2-2, with D unresolved. Germline CDR1 reads WSHSY; CDR2 reads SAAADI. Trimming cost V 5 bases and J 7 bases, with 8 bases left between them. This CDR3 is built from 12 residues. DNA of the CDR3: TGCGCCAGCAGTTCGACGGGCGGGGAGCTGTTTTTT. It is translated as CASSSTGGELFF.

The chain carries TRBV12-5 and TRBJ2-3, with unresolved D. This CDR3 region has 11 residues. Trimming removed 7 bases from V and 3 bases from J, with 5 bases in between. CDR1 is LGHNT, CDR2 FRNRAP, per germline. In DNA, the CDR3 is TGTGCTAGTGCCAAGACAGATACGCAGTATTTT. It codes for CASAKTDTQYF.

This clone was found a few times. V is TRBV18 and J is TRBJ1-4, with D possibly being TRBD1 (6 bases). Germline V lookup: CDR1 KGHSH, CDR2 LQKENI. Trimming left V 0 bases short and J 8 bases short, with 16 bases between. This CDR3 is built from 16 residues. Here the CDR3 reads CASSPPRAQGREKLFF. In DNA form, the CDR3 reads TGTGCCAGCTCACCACCGCGTGCCCAGGGGAGGGAAAAACTGTTTTTT.

The genes are TRBV5-1 and TRBJ2-3; 7 bases agree with TRBD2. The CDR3 loop spans 12 amino acids. The germline gives CDR1 SGHRS, CDR2 YFSETQ. With V trimmed by 5 bases and J by 7 bases, 4 bases remained unmatched. This CDR3 is CASRSGTNTQYF. CDR3 nucleotides: TGCGCCAGCAGATCCGGGACTAATACGCAGTATTTT.

The DNA of the CDR3 is TGTGCCAGCAGCCGCGGACTAGCGGGAGGAGAGACCCAGTACTTC. Translation gives CASSRGLAGGETQYF. The chain has TRBV2 and TRBJ2-5, with 14 bases identical to TRBD2. The germline gives CDR1 SNHLY, CDR2 FYNNEI. The CDR3 length is 15 residues. With 6 bases clipped from V and 4 bases from J, the junction kept 4 bases outside the gene matches.

The chain has TRBV18 and TRBJ1-5, with unresolved D. The germline V gene encodes CDR1 KGHSH and CDR2 LQKENI. Trimming removed 2 bases at V and 5 bases at J, with 7 bases between. The CDR3 is 13 amino acids. In DNA form, the CDR3 reads TGTGCCAGCTCACCAGCGCCCCATCAGCCCCAGCATTTT. It is translated as CASSPAPHQPQHF.

This clone was observed a handful of times. V and J are TRBV7-3 and TRBJ1-2, with 8 bases aligning to TRBD1. The germline gives CDR1 SGHTA, CDR2 FQGTGA. There are 14 residues in the CDR3. The V segment lost 5 bases and the J segment 3 bases; nucleotides outside the gene matches: 5. This chain's CDR3 is CASSPQGEDYGYTF. CDR3 coding DNA: TGTGCCAGCAGCCCACAGGGGGAGGACTATGGCTACACCTTC.

The gene calls are TRBV5-1 and TRBJ1-2; D unresolved. The CDR3 length is 15 residues. The V end was cut by 0 bases, the J end by 2 bases, with 11 bases between. From germline, CDR1 is SGHRS and CDR2 YFSETQ. The CDR3 reads CASSLGAEINYGYTF. CDR3 in DNA: TGCGCCAGCAGCTTGGGCGCAGAAATAAACTATGGCTACACCTTC.

CDR3 DNA sequence: TGTGCCTGGGGGCTAGCGGGAGGGCCGACCGAGACCCAGTACTTC. Translation gives CAWGLAGGPTETQYF. V usage is TRBV30 and J usage is TRBJ2-5; 12 bases are a match to TRBD2. The germline CDR1 and CDR2 sequences are GTSNPN and SVGIG (reference sequence). After removal of 5 bases from V and 5 bases from J, the junction contained 9 bases not matched to a gene. The CDR3 totals 15 residues.

This clone appeared a few times. This chain connects TRBV19 to TRBJ1-5; TRBD1 matches at 7 bases. Trimming took 1 base from V and 0 from J; bases not matched to a gene: 12. The CDR3 covers 19 residues. The germline CDR1 and CDR2 sequences are LNHDA and SQIVND (reference sequence). CDR3 sequence reads: CASSIGLRQGGSSNQPQHF. The CDR3 DNA follows: TGTGCCAGTAGTATAGGGCTTCGGCAGGGGGGATCTAGCAATCAGCCCCAGCATTTT.